The rows below give T cell receptor beta chains drawn from one sample of a study of T cells in localized non-small cell lung cancer. The data were produced by immunoSEQ multiplex PCR, yet TCRdb's version contains in-frame clones alone and is incomplete. The sample lists about 79,000 clones, approximately 84% occurring once. The sample consisted of peripheral blood, taken before any cancer treatment. All receptors come from a female donor at least 60 years old with stage I lung adenocarcinoma. Both conserved end residues are part of each CDR3. A D gene is named only where the DNA matches it firmly. The listing skips clone size in some rows; elsewhere it reads once, few, many or a size class.

D: -; V: TRBV6-5; J: TRBJ1-5; size: -; CDR3: CASGSGWGQPQHF; DNA: TGTGCCAGCGGGTCAGGTTGGGGGCAGCCCCAGCATTTT
D: TRBD1; V: TRBV29-1; J: TRBJ1-2; size: -; CDR3: CSTPQDRGNYGYTF; DNA: TGCAGCACCCCGCAGGACAGGGGCAACTATGGCTACACCTTC
D: -; V: TRBV11-3; J: TRBJ2-7; size: -; CDR3: CASSRVNYEQYF; DNA: TGTGCCAGCAGCCGGGTCAACTACGAGCAGTACTTC
D: -; V: TRBV5-6; J: TRBJ2-1; size: -; CDR3: CASSLGASSYNEQFF; DNA: TGTGCCAGCAGCTTGGGGGCTAGCTCCTACAATGAGCAGTTCTTC
D: -; V: TRBV7-2; J: TRBJ1-1; size: once; CDR3: CASSRRGVSNTEAFF; DNA: TGTGCCAGCAGCCGAAGGGGGGTATCGAACACTGAAGCTTTCTTT
D: TRBD1; V: TRBV18; J: TRBJ2-3; size: -; CDR3: CASLWTGSTDTQYF; DNA: TGTGCCAGCTTATGGACAGGGAGCACAGATACGCAGTATTTT
D: TRBD1; V: TRBV5-1; J: TRBJ2-7; size: -; CDR3: CASSLRDRGTYEQYF; DNA: TGCGCCAGCAGCTTGAGGGACAGGGGAACCTACGAGCAGTACTTC
D: -; V: TRBV29-1; J: TRBJ1-2; size: once; CDR3: CSVESPGVNYGYTF; DNA: TGCAGCGTTGAATCTCCAGGAGTTAACTATGGCTACACCTTC
D: -; V: TRBV6-1; J: TRBJ2-5; size: -; CDR3: CASNRQSGETQYF; DNA: TGTGCCAGCAACAGACAGAGTGGAGAGACCCAGTACTTC
D: -; V: TRBV30; J: TRBJ1-2; size: -; CDR3: CSQRTGYGYTF; DNA: TGTTCCCAAAGAACGGGTTATGGCTACACCTTC
D: TRBD2; V: TRBV9; J: TRBJ2-1; size: -; CDR3: CASSVVAGGPHNEQFF; DNA: TGTGCCAGCAGCGTAGTAGCGGGAGGGCCCCACAATGAGCAGTTCTTC
D: -; V: TRBV4-1; J: TRBJ1-5; size: -; CDR3: CASSEGRGQPQHF; DNA: TGCGCCAGCAGCGAGGGCAGGGGTCAGCCCCAGCATTTT
D: -; V: TRBV6-1; J: TRBJ1-2; size: -; CDR3: CASSESLTASSYGYTF; DNA: TGTGCCAGCAGTGAATCTCTAACAGCCAGTAGCTATGGCTACACCTTC
D: -; V: TRBV15; J: TRBJ2-1; size: -; CDR3: CATSATSFPPNEQFF; DNA: TGTGCCACCAGCGCCACTAGTTTCCCTCCCAATGAGCAGTTCTTC
D: -; V: TRBV18; J: TRBJ2-7; size: -; CDR3: CASSPTGSASYEQYF; DNA: TGTGCCAGCTCACCAACAGGGAGCGCATCCTACGAGCAGTACTTC
D: TRBD1; V: TRBV6-5; J: TRBJ1-4; size: -; CDR3: CASRRTGEANEKLFF; DNA: TGTGCCAGCAGGCGTACAGGGGAAGCTAATGAAAAACTGTTTTTT
D: TRBD2; V: TRBV18; J: TRBJ2-5; size: -; CDR3: CASSRLAGEETQYF; DNA: TGTGCCAGCTCACGACTAGCGGGAGAAGAGACCCAGTACTTC